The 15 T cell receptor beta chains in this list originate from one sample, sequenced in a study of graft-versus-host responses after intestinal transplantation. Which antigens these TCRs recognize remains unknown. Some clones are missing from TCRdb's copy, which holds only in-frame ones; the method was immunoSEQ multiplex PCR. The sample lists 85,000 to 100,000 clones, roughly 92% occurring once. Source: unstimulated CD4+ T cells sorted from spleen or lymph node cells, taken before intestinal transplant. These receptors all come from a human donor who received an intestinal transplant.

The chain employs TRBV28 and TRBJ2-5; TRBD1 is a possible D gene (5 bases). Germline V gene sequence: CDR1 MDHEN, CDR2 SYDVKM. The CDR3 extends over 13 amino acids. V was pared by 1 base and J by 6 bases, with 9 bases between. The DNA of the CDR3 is TGTGCCAGCAGTTTATCCAGGGTAAAGACCCAGTACTTC. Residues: CASSLSRVKTQYF.

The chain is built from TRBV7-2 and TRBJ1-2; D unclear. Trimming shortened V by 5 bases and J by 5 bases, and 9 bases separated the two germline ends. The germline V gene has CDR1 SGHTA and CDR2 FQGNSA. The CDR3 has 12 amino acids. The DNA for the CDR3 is TGTGCCAGCAGCAGCGGCACTTATGGCTACACCTTC. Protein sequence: CASSSGTYGYTF.

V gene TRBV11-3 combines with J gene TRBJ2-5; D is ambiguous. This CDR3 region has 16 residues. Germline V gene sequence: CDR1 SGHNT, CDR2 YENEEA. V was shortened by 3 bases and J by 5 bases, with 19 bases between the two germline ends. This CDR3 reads CASSLASYLGVETQYF. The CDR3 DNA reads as TGTGCCAGCAGCTTGGCTAGTTATTTGGGTGTGGAGACCCAGTACTTC. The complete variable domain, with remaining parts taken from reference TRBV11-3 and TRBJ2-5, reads EAGVVQSPRYKIIEKKQPVAFWCNPISGHNTLYWYLQNLGQGPELLIRYENEEAVDDSQLPKDRFSAERLKGVDSTLKIQPAELGDSAVYLCASSLASYLGVETQYFGPGTRLLVL.

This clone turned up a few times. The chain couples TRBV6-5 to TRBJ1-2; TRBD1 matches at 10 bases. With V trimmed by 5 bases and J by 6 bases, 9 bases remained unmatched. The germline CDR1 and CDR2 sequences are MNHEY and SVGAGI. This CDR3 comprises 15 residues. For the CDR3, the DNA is TGTGCCAGCAGTCCGTGGGACAGGGGATTCAATGGCTACACCTTC. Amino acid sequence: CASSPWDRGFNGYTF.

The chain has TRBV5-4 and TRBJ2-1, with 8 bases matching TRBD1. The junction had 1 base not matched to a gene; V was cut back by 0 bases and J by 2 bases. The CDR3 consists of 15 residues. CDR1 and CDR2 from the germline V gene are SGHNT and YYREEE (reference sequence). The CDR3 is CASSLAGGAYNEQFF. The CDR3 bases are TGTGCCAGCAGCTTGGCAGGGGGCGCCTACAATGAGCAGTTCTTC.

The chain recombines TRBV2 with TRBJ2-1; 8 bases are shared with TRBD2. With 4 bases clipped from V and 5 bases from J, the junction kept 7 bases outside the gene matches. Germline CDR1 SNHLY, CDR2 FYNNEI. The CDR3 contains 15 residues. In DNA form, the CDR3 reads TGTGCCAGCAGTGCAGCCCTAGCGGGTAACAATGAGCAGTTCTTC. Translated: CASSAALAGNNEQFF.

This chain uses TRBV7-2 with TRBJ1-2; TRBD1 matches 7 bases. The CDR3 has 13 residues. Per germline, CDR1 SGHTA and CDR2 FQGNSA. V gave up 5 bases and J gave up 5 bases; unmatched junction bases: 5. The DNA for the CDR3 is TGTGCCAGCAGCAAGGACAGGAATTATGGCTACACCTTC. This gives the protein CASSKDRNYGYTF.

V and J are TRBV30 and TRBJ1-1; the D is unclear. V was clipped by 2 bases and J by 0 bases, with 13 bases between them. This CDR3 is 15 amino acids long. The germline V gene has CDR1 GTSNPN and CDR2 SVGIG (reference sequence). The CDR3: CAWSRSRLLNTEAFF. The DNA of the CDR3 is TGTGCCTGGAGTAGGTCGAGGCTCCTGAACACTGAAGCTTTCTTT.

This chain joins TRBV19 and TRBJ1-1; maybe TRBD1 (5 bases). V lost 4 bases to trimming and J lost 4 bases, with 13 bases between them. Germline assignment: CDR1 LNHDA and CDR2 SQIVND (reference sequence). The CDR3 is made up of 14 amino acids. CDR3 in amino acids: CASSRGDWGTEAFF. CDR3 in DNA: TGTGCCAGTAGTAGGGGGGACTGGGGCACTGAAGCTTTCTTT.

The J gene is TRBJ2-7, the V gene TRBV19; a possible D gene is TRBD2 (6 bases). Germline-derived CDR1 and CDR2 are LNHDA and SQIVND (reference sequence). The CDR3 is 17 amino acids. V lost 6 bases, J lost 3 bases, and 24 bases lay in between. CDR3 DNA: TGTGCCAGTAGCCCGGGGGTTATCGCGCTAGAGGTCTACGAGCAGTACTTC. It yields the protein CASSPGVIALEVYEQYF.

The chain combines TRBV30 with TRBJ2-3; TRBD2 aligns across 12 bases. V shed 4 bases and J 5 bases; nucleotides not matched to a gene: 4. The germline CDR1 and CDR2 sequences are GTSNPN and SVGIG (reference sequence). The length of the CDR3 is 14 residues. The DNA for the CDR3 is TGTGCCTGGACTATGGGACTAGCGGGAGATACGCAGTATTTT. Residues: CAWTMGLAGDTQYF.

The CDR3 DNA follows: TGTGCCAGCAGTGACAGGAACACTGAAGCTTTCTTT. Amino acids: CASSDRNTEAFF. The chain joins TRBV25-1 to TRBJ1-1; D uncertain. V lost 3 bases to trimming and J lost 1 base, with 3 bases between them. The germline V gene has CDR1 MGHDK and CDR2 SYGVNS. The CDR3 covers 12 residues.

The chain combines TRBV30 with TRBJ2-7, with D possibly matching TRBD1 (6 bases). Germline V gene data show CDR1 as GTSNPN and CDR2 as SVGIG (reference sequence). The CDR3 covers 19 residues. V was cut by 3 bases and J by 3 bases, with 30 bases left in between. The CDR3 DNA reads TGTGCCTGGAGGACGAGAGGACAGTTTATGGGGTCTCCTCGCTACGAGCAGTACTTC. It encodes CAWRTRGQFMGSPRYEQYF.

The CDR3, as DNA: TGTGCCAGCAGAAGGACCGGGACAGGGGTTGAAAAACTGTTTTTT. Translation: CASRRTGTGVEKLFF. V gene TRBV6-5 combines with J gene TRBJ1-4; 10 bases match TRBD1. V dropped 6 bases and J dropped 7; count of bases not matched to a gene: 8. Germline V gene lookup returns CDR1 MNHEY and CDR2 SVGAGI. This CDR3 spans 15 amino acids.

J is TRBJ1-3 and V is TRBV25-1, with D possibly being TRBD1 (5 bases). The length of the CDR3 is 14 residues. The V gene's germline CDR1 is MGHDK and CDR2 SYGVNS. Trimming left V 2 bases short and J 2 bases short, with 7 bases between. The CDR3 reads CASSEQGTGNTIYF. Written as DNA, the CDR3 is TGTGCCAGCAGTGAACAGGGAACTGGAAACACCATATATTTT.